Listed below are T cell receptor beta chains from one sample, sequenced in a study of cytomegalovirus exposure and HLA in healthy donors. Sequencing used immunoSEQ multiplex PCR; TCRdb keeps in-frame clones, though not all of them. The data hold approximately 130,000 clones, with about 77% observed a single time. The specimen was PBMCs. Source of these receptors: a man in his fifties in good health and CMV-seronegative. CDR3s include the opening cysteine and the closing phenylalanine or tryptophan.

j_gene | v_gene | CDR3aa
TRBJ1-1 | TRBV5-1 | CASSLAVGDTEAFF
TRBJ2-6 | TRBV19 | CASSTPQIRGPGANVLTF
TRBJ2-3 | TRBV4-1 | CASSRLAGGQDTQYF
TRBJ2-1 | TRBV29-1 | CSVPGRASYNEQFF
TRBJ2-7 | TRBV6-5 | CASRKTGNYEQYF
TRBJ2-3 | TRBV19 | CASRSGRDTDTQYF
TRBJ1-2 | TRBV10-3 | CAITQGQGLGYTF
TRBJ2-1 | TRBV7-3 | CASSLRPLLAGEGNEQFF
TRBJ1-3 | TRBV7-9 | CASSFGRENTIYF
TRBJ1-2 | TRBV19 | CASSIVGGNYGYTF
TRBJ1-2 | TRBV19 | CASTFGAPYGYTF
TRBJ2-7 | TRBV5-1 | CASGRASNEQYF
TRBJ2-7 | TRBV28 | CASSFPGEGYEQYF
TRBJ1-4 | TRBV6-5 | CASSYSTGEVEKLFF
TRBJ1-1 | TRBV5-5 | CASSETRHTEAFF
TRBJ2-7 | TRBV5-1 | CASSPGGTGGYEQYF
TRBJ1-2 | TRBV6-9 | CASSYSGRGNYGYTF
TRBJ2-7 | TRBV7-2 | CASSTSGTGLREQYF
TRBJ2-7 | TRBV28 | CATKARVFSSGQGADEQYF
TRBJ1-4 | TRBV29-1 | CSVGARGSEKLFF
TRBJ2-7 | TRBV7-9 | CASSLGGLSYEQYF
TRBJ1-1 | TRBV5-4 | CASSLGGRAEAFF
TRBJ2-1 | TRBV7-2 | CASSGRGSGSGEQFF
TRBJ1-4 | TRBV6-1 | CASSGTGGFATNEKLFF
TRBJ2-7 | TRBV6-1 | CASRTGTVYEQYF
TRBJ2-7 | TRBV19 | CASSIQAQAPYEQYF
TRBJ2-7 | TRBV4-1 | CASSQDHGTLFREQYF
TRBJ2-1 | TRBV6-1 | CASSEGWGTVNEQFF
TRBJ2-5 | TRBV7-2 | CASSQSAGAAETQYF
TRBJ2-1 | TRBV19 | CASSPSRGGNVGEQFF
TRBJ1-2 | TRBV5-4 | CVSQGANYGYTF
TRBJ2-7 | TRBV4-1 | CASSQVLAGAHEQYF
TRBJ2-1 | TRBV28 | CASRDLAYNEQFF
TRBJ2-2 | TRBV29-1 | CSACTQGQGRGELFF
TRBJ2-4 | TRBV7-9 | CASSLILAGGSAKNIQYF
TRBJ2-5 | TRBV29-1 | CSAREYQETQYF
TRBJ2-1 | TRBV10-3 | CAISEDRYNEQFF
TRBJ2-5 | TRBV19 | CASSSVETQYF
TRBJ1-1 | TRBV27 | CASSAGTEVFVGTEAFF
TRBJ1-3 | TRBV13 | CASSLGQASSGNTIYF
TRBJ2-2 | TRBV4-3 | CASSPRLGLETGELFF
TRBJ2-7 | TRBV10-3 | CAISESDYTKQYF
TRBJ2-5 | TRBV7-2 | CASSRGQTETQYF